The 9 T cell receptor beta chains in this list originate from one sample, sequenced in a study of human T cells and chemical hapten exposure. A single record per CDR3 protein comes from TCRdb applying MiXCR to the 5' RACE reads. The table has about 80,000 distinct CDR3 sequences, roughly 7.7% seen once. RNA extraction used unfractionated whole blood as the source of total RNA. The receptor set was obtained from a male donor in good health.

The table lists this clonotype with many counts. The genes are TRBV2 and TRBJ1-4; 11 nucleotides line up with TRBD1. Germline CDR1 and CDR2: SNHLY and FYNNEI. The CDR3 is 17 amino acids. V was clipped by 5 bases and J by 1 base; unmatched bases: 6. The DNA for the CDR3 is TGTGCCAGCAGTCCTTGGACAGGGGGCCGAACTAATGAAAAACTGTTTTTT. Amino acids: CASSPWTGGRTNEKLFF.

This rearrangement joins TRBV5-1 to TRBJ1-2; no clear D. CDR1 and CDR2 from the germline V gene are SGHRS and YFSETQ. The CDR3 is 15 amino acids. Between the trimmed V and J ends, which lost 0 bases and 4 bases, there was a span of 13 bases. CDR3 in amino acids: CASSLGARTSYGYTF. CDR3 coding DNA: TGCGCCAGCAGCTTGGGGGCTAGGACGTCCTATGGCTACACCTTC.

To note about this clonotype: A much larger clone sits a single nucleotide away, making a read error possible. V and J are TRBV2 and TRBJ2-6; D not resolved. CDR1 and CDR2 (germline): SNHLY, FYNNEI. The CDR3 loop spans 16 amino acids. V was shortened by 6 bases and J by 0 bases, with 12 bases between the two germline ends. CDR3 coding DNA: TGTGCCAGCAGGCTTGGATGGAGCTCTGGGGCCAACGTCCTGACTTTC. Amino acid sequence: CASRLGWSSGANVLTF.

The chain employs TRBV2 and TRBJ1-6, with 12 bases fitting TRBD1. Germline V gene data show CDR1 as SNHLY and CDR2 as FYNNEI. The CDR3 is 16 residues long. The V segment lost 7 bases and the J segment 8 bases; nucleotides outside the gene matches: 9. CDR3 protein: CASNAGTGGNDSPLHF. The CDR3, as DNA: TGTGCCAGCAACGCTGGGACAGGGGGCAATGATTCACCCCTCCACTTT.

This clonotype was seen repeatedly, ten times or more. The chain couples TRBV20-1 to TRBJ2-7; 12 bases are shared with TRBD2. J gave up 7 bases and V 4 bases, and 11 bases lay outside the gene matches. The CDR3 covers 15 residues. Germline CDR1 DFQATT, CDR2 SNEGSKA (reference sequence). CDR3 in amino acids: CSATSSSGRVWEQYF. For the CDR3, the DNA is TGCAGTGCTACCTCCTCTAGCGGGAGGGTGTGGGAGCAGTACTTC.

J is TRBJ2-5 and V is TRBV5-4; 7 bases are a match to TRBD1. J lost 6 bases, V lost 5 bases, and 7 bases had no gene match. Germline CDR1 is SGHNT and CDR2 is YYREEE (reference sequence). The CDR3 is made up of 13 amino acids. DNA for the CDR3: TGTGCCAGCAGTACCGACAGGGACCAGACCCAGTACTTC. Protein sequence: CASSTDRDQTQYF.

The chain employs TRBV7-2 and TRBJ2-1; 12 bases map to TRBD2. The ends lost 1 base at V and 4 bases at J; junction bases unmatched: 5. CDR1 is SGHTA and CDR2 is FQGNSA in the germline V gene. This CDR3 spans 17 amino acids. The CDR3 protein is CASSLVLAGGLYNEQFF. CDR3 coding DNA: TGTGCCAGCAGCTTAGTACTAGCGGGGGGTCTTTACAATGAGCAGTTCTTC.

This sequence joins TRBV5-4 and TRBJ1-2; D not resolved. V shed 5 bases and J shed 4 bases, with 9 bases lying between them. Germline lookup yields CDR1 SGHNT and CDR2 YYREEE (reference sequence). This CDR3 contains 12 residues. For the CDR3, the DNA is TGTGCCAGCAGGGTGGATCTCTATGGCTACACCTTC. This codes for CASRVDLYGYTF.

This clonotype showed up many times. The CDR3 nucleotides read TGTGCCAGCAGGTCAACTCAAAGGGGTCCCAATGAGCAGTTCTTC. This encodes CASRSTQRGPNEQFF. The genes are TRBV6-5 and TRBJ2-1; possible D gene TRBD1, 5 bases. The CDR3 totals 15 residues. Trimming left V 6 bases short and J 6 bases short, with 18 bases between. CDR1 MNHEY and CDR2 SVGAGI come from the germline V gene.